What follows is one T cell receptor (beta chain) and its context. Trimming removed 4 bases from V and 3 bases from J, with 19 bases in between. The CDR3 is 17 residues long. CDR1 and CDR2 (germline): PRHDT, FYEKMQ (reference sequence). This sample is drawn from a study of control samples from healthy donors and cancer patients. Clones were read by immunoSEQ multiplex PCR, and TCRdb kept only the in-frame ones, dropping some. The sample contains some 100,000 clones, approximately 93% of which appear only once. The origin of this receptor is a man aged 18 to 30 in good health. The chain is built from TRBV13 and TRBJ1-5, with D perhaps matching TRBD1 (5 bases). The sequencing input was blood. CDR3 DNA sequence: TGTGCCAGCAGCTCACGACGGACCCGGGACCCCAATCAGCCCCAGCATTTT. This gives the protein CASSSRRTRDPNQPQHF.